The next 31 T cell receptor beta chains were all read from a single sample in a study of T-cell memory formation after mild COVID-19. TCRdb reanalysed the 5' RACE reads using MiXCR and keeps one entry per CDR3 protein. The sample records just under 350,000 distinct CDR3 sequences, 13% being singletons. The sequenced sample was PBMCs or a T cell subset sorted from them (not recorded which). The receptors were sampled from a man younger than 30 who had mild COVID-19 (a few samples of this study predate the infection). Cell type and time point are not known.

The V call is TRBV5-1, the J call TRBJ2-2, with 9 bases lining up with TRBD1. Germline-derived CDR1 and CDR2 are SGHRS and YFSETQ. V gave up 4 bases and J gave up 6 bases; unmatched junction bases: 7. The CDR3 is 15 amino acids. The CDR3 spells CASSAGTGSAGELFF. The CDR3 region has the DNA TGCGCCAGCAGCGCCGGGACAGGGAGCGCCGGGGAGCTGTTTTTT.

This clonotype was observed at least ten times. CDR3: CASSARGTGAYEQYV. The CDR3 bases are TGTGCCAGCAGCGCGAGAGGGACAGGGGCCTACGAGCAGTACGTC. This chain uses TRBV7-2 with TRBJ2-7; 10 bases match TRBD1. CDR3 size: 15 residues. Germline V CDR1 and CDR2: SGHTA, FQGNSA. J gave up 2 bases and V 5 bases, and 6 bases lay outside the gene matches.

This clonotype has a count of ten or more. This rearrangement joins TRBV4-2 to TRBJ1-1; 7 positions agree with TRBD1. Looked up from germline, CDR1 is LGHNA and CDR2 is YNFKEQ. CDR3 length: 15 residues. V lost 4 bases, J lost 5 bases, and 10 bases stayed unmatched. CDR3 nucleotide sequence: TGTGCCAGCAGCCGCGCAGGGGGAATGGGGACTGAAGCTTTCTTT. This codes for CASSRAGGMGTEAFF.

This clonotype was seen only a few times. The chain employs TRBV6-6 and TRBJ2-3; D is unresolved. V was shortened by 1 base and J by 6 bases, with 8 bases between the two germline ends. CDR3 length: 13 amino acids. CDR1 and CDR2 (germline): MNHNY, SVGAGI (reference sequence). This chain's CDR3 is CASSYWQRDTQYF. CDR3 bases: TGTGCCAGCAGTTACTGGCAGCGTGATACGCAGTATTTT.

The chain joins TRBV9 to TRBJ2-3; TRBD2 aligns across 8 bases. The junction had 9 bases not matched to a gene; V was cut back by 4 bases and J by 2 bases. Germline V gene data show CDR1 as SGDLS and CDR2 as YYNGEE. This CDR3 has 16 residues. For the CDR3, the DNA is TGTGCCAGCAGCCCCCCGAGCGGGAGAGTCACAGATACGCAGTATTTT. This codes for CASSPPSGRVTDTQYF.

This clonotype was picked up many times. This chain links TRBV7-8 with TRBJ1-4, with TRBD1 matching over 7 bases. The CDR3 runs to 14 residues. The germline gives CDR1 SGHVS, CDR2 FQNEAQ. The V segment lost 5 bases and the J segment 8 bases; nucleotides outside the gene matches: 8. CDR3 sequence: CASSRRGPTEKLFF. The DNA of the CDR3 is TGTGCCAGCAGCAGGAGGGGGCCGACAGAAAAACTGTTTTTT.

V gene TRBV20-1 combines with J gene TRBJ1-6, with TRBD1 matching 9 bases. V lost 0 bases and J lost 7; bases outside the gene matches: 4. The CDR3 length is 15 residues. Germline V gene data show CDR1 as DFQATT and CDR2 as SNEGSKA (reference sequence). The CDR3 is CSARDRGQGNSPLHF. CDR3 DNA: TGCAGTGCTAGAGATCGGGGACAGGGAAATTCACCCCTCCACTTT.

The chain has TRBV6-5 and TRBJ2-3; D may be TRBD2 (7 bases). The CDR3 runs to 16 residues. Germline V gene data show CDR1 as MNHEY and CDR2 as SVGAGI. V was trimmed by 2 bases and J by 2 bases, leaving 14 bases between them. The CDR3 loop is CASSYLGGADTDTQYF. CDR3 DNA: TGTGCCAGCAGTTACCTAGGGGGGGCCGACACAGATACGCAGTATTTT.

This clonotype was counted between two and nine times. The DNA for the CDR3 is TGCGCCAGCAGTGAGAACAGACCCACCGGGGAGCTGTTTTTT. Translation gives CASSENRPTGELFF. The chain joins TRBV10-1 to TRBJ2-2; no reliable D call. V was shortened by 2 bases and J by 4 bases, with 8 bases between the two germline ends. The CDR3 covers 14 residues. The V gene's germline CDR1 is WNHNN and CDR2 SYGVQD (reference sequence).

The chain uses TRBV2 and TRBJ2-1; the match to TRBD2 covers 11 bases. The CDR3 consists of 16 residues. Trimming removed 1 base from V and 4 bases from J; junction bases left unmatched: 3. The germline CDR1 and CDR2 sequences are SNHLY and FYNNEI. In DNA form, the CDR3 reads TGTGCCAGCAGTGAAGTGGGACTAGCGGCTTACAATGAGCAGTTCTTC. Translation: CASSEVGLAAYNEQFF.

The J gene is TRBJ2-1, the V gene TRBV6-1; TRBD1 aligns across 7 bases. The ends lost 7 bases at V and 4 bases at J; junction bases unmatched: 7. CDR3 length equals 14 residues. Germline values: CDR1 MNHNS, CDR2 SASEGT. The CDR3 here is CASTGQIVYNEQFF. Here the CDR3 DNA reads TGTGCCAGCACGGGACAGATAGTTTACAATGAGCAGTTCTTC.

The chain has TRBV5-1 and TRBJ1-6, with unresolved D. The CDR3 totals 15 residues. V was trimmed by 0 bases and J by 7 bases, leaving 11 bases between them. CDR1 is SGHRS, CDR2 YFSETQ, per germline. The CDR3 spells CASSLGRSGNSPLHF. The CDR3 DNA follows: TGCGCCAGCAGCTTGGGTAGATCGGGGAATTCACCCCTCCACTTT.

Concerning this clonotype itself: At one boundary the junction diverges from the germline segment, which might be a read error. The gene calls are TRBV6-5 and TRBJ2-2; unclear D gene. The CDR3 length is 13 residues. CDR1 is MNHEY and CDR2 is SVGAGI in the germline V gene. The CDR3, as DNA: TGTGCCAGCAAGGGCGCGAACGCCGGGGAGCTGTTTTTT. Amino acid sequence: CASKGANAGELFF.

This clonotype was counted only a few times. V and J are TRBV5-1 and TRBJ1-3; D unclear. CDR3 size: 14 residues. V shed 7 bases and J shed 4 bases, with 15 bases lying between them. Germline lookup yields CDR1 SGHRS and CDR2 YFSETQ. The CDR3 loop is CASRWAEPGNTIYF. The CDR3 bases are TGCGCCAGCCGCTGGGCAGAGCCCGGAAACACCATATATTTT.

V usage is TRBV7-3 and J usage is TRBJ2-6; D gene ambiguous. Trimming pared 2 bases from V and 2 bases from J, leaving 7 bases between. The CDR3 contains 15 residues. CDR1 is SGHTA, CDR2 FQGTGA, per germline. CDR3 amino acids: CASSLATTGANVLTF. The CDR3 nucleotides read TGTGCCAGCAGCTTAGCCACAACTGGGGCCAACGTCCTGACTTTC. Filled out from reference TRBV7-3 and TRBJ2-6, the complete variable domain reads GAGVSQTPSNKVTEKGKYVELRCDPISGHTALYWYRQSLGQGPEFLIYFQGTGAADDSGLPNDRFFAVRPEGSVSTLKIQRTERGDSAVYLCASSLATTGANVLTFGAGSRLTVL.

The chain is built from TRBV7-2 and TRBJ1-1; D call uncertain. Germline values: CDR1 SGHTA, CDR2 FQGNSA. The CDR3 contains 15 residues. Trimming took off 4 bases at V and 0 bases at J, with 12 bases between the two ends. CDR3 coding DNA: TGTGCCAGCAGCTGGAGTCCGGACTTGAACACTGAAGCTTTCTTT. This codes for CASSWSPDLNTEAFF.

The V call is TRBV20-1, the J call TRBJ2-6; no definite D call. V lost 6 bases and J lost 2, with 8 bases in between. The CDR3 is 13 residues long. The V gene's germline CDR1 is DFQATT and CDR2 SNEGSKA (reference sequence). CDR3 protein: CSAYRPGANVLTF. Written as DNA, the CDR3 is TGCAGTGCCTACCGACCTGGGGCCAACGTCCTGACTTTC.

This clonotype has just one count. The chain carries TRBV5-1 and TRBJ2-5; TRBD2 matches at 12 bases. The CDR3 is made up of 17 amino acids. Germline lookup yields CDR1 SGHRS and CDR2 YFSETQ. V gave up 6 bases and J gave up 5 bases; unmatched junction bases: 14. The CDR3 coding sequence is TGCGCCAGCACCGGGACTAGCGGGTTTCTACGGTTGGAGACCCAGTACTTC. This gives the protein CASTGTSGFLRLETQYF.

This clonotype was observed at least ten times. V gene TRBV7-9 combines with J gene TRBJ2-2; D gene unclear. With 3 bases removed from V and 6 bases from J, the gap between germline ends came to 5 bases. This CDR3 region has 12 residues. Per germline, CDR1 SEHNR and CDR2 FQNEAQ (reference sequence). The DNA of the CDR3 is TGTGCCAGCAGCTTCTTACCCGGGGAGCTGTTTTTT. Translated, it gives CASSFLPGELFF.

This clonotype was found many times. The rearrangement joins TRBV4-3 to TRBJ2-3; D may be TRBD2 (5 bases). The CDR3 consists of 16 residues. The V gene's germline CDR1 is LGHNA and CDR2 YSLEER. V dropped 0 bases and J dropped 0 bases, with 10 bases sitting between them. CDR3 nucleotides: TGCGCCAGCAGCCAAGATCCCCTAGCTAGCACAGATACGCAGTATTTT. Encoded protein: CASSQDPLASTDTQYF.

The chain is built from TRBV7-9 and TRBJ2-6, with D tentatively TRBD2 (6 bases). Per germline, CDR1 SEHNR and CDR2 FQNEAQ (reference sequence). Trimming shortened V by 4 bases and J by 0 bases, and 19 bases separated the two germline ends. The CDR3 is made up of 19 amino acids. The CDR3 sequence is CASSSEDGTLSSGANVLTF. As DNA, the CDR3 is TGTGCCAGCAGCTCCGAAGATGGGACTCTGAGCTCTGGGGCCAACGTCCTGACTTTC.

CDR3 sequence reads: CASSLTGRGRSYEQYV. CDR3 sequence (DNA): TGTGCCAGCAGCTTAACAGGGCGGGGGAGAAGTTACGAGCAGTACGTC. The chain combines TRBV7-9 with TRBJ2-7, with D perhaps matching TRBD2 (7 bases). The ends were cut back, 2 bases at V and 4 bases at J, with 18 bases in the middle. Germline CDR1 and CDR2: SEHNR and FQNEAQ (reference sequence). This CDR3 is 16 amino acids long.

The chain joins TRBV15 to TRBJ2-7, with 10 positions matching TRBD2. The CDR3 has 16 amino acids. The J segment lost 2 bases and the V segment lost 1 base, leaving 5 bases of the junction unmatched. Germline V gene lookup returns CDR1 LNHNV and CDR2 YYDKDF (reference sequence). The CDR3 loop is CATSRAIAGGTYEQYF. CDR3 nucleotide sequence: TGTGCCACCAGCAGAGCAATAGCGGGGGGAACCTACGAGCAGTACTTC.

The V and J genes are TRBV6-6 and TRBJ1-3; D gene uncertain. This CDR3 has 15 amino acids. Germline CDR1 is MNHNY and CDR2 is SVGAGI (reference sequence). V lost 0 bases, J lost 1 base, and 7 bases lay in between. The CDR3 protein is CASSYSPESGNTIYF. The CDR3 bases are TGTGCCAGCAGTTACTCCCCGGAATCTGGAAACACCATATATTTT.

This clonotype was detected a few times. The chain is built from TRBV29-1 and TRBJ1-1; D call uncertain. Germline CDR1 SQVTM, CDR2 ANQGSEA. CDR3 length: 13 residues. V shed 1 base and J shed 1 base, with 7 bases lying between them. The CDR3 coding sequence is TGCAGCGTTGAAGCGGGCAGGAACACTGAAGCTTTCTTT. This sequence encodes CSVEAGRNTEAFF.

This clonotype was detected only a few times. This chain uses TRBV12-3 or TRBV12-4 with TRBJ1-1, with 8 bases fitting TRBD1. V lost 5 bases, J lost 1 base, and 6 bases stayed unmatched. The CDR3 runs 15 residues. The CDR3 coding sequence is TGTGCCAGCAGTCCGGGACAGGCGGAGAACACTGAAGCTTTCTTT. It codes for CASSPGQAENTEAFF.

This clonotype was observed many times. This rearrangement joins TRBV7-2 to TRBJ2-3, with a tentative D call TRBD1 (5 bases). CDR1 and CDR2 from the germline V gene are SGHTA and FQGNSA. V lost 6 bases, J lost 10 bases, and 14 bases lay in between. CDR3 length equals 12 residues. The CDR3, as DNA: TGTGCCAGCAGTTATGAGTGGGGCGCGCAGTATTTT. As protein: CASSYEWGAQYF.

This clonotype turned up a few times. V gene TRBV11-2 combines with J gene TRBJ2-2; D unclear. This CDR3 is 17 amino acids long. In germline, CDR1 is SGHAT, CDR2 FQNNGV. Deletions cut 4 bases from V and 1 base from J, with 16 bases between. The CDR3 nucleotides read TGTGCCAGCAGCTCTTACAAAACCGACCAGAACACCGGGGAGCTGTTTTTT. Protein: CASSSYKTDQNTGELFF.

This clonotype occurred many times. V is TRBV7-2 and J is TRBJ2-7; 11 bases are shared with TRBD2. The CDR3 runs 13 residues. V shed 8 bases, J shed 4 bases, and the junction held 4 bases outside the gene matches. Germline CDR1 and CDR2: SGHTA and FQGNSA. This CDR3 reads CASGLAGGYEQYV. The CDR3 DNA reads as TGTGCCAGCGGGCTAGCGGGGGGATACGAGCAGTACGTC.

This clonotype has at least ten counts. This rearrangement joins TRBV18 to TRBJ2-5, with D hard to call. This CDR3 has 15 amino acids. V was cut by 1 base and J by 0 bases, with 9 bases left in between. From germline, CDR1 is KGHSH and CDR2 LQKENI. CDR3 region: CASSPRVSYQETQYF. The CDR3 DNA is TGTGCCAGCTCACCACGGGTGTCGTACCAAGAGACCCAGTACTTC.

V is TRBV6-1 and J is TRBJ2-3, with TRBD2 identical over 10 bases. The germline V gene has CDR1 MNHNS and CDR2 SASEGT. J lost 2 bases, V lost 4 bases, and 6 bases had no gene match. The CDR3 loop spans 16 amino acids. CDR3 coding DNA: TGTGCCAGCAGTGTTCTAGCGGGGGCGAACACAGATACGCAGTATTTT. It codes for CASSVLAGANTDTQYF.